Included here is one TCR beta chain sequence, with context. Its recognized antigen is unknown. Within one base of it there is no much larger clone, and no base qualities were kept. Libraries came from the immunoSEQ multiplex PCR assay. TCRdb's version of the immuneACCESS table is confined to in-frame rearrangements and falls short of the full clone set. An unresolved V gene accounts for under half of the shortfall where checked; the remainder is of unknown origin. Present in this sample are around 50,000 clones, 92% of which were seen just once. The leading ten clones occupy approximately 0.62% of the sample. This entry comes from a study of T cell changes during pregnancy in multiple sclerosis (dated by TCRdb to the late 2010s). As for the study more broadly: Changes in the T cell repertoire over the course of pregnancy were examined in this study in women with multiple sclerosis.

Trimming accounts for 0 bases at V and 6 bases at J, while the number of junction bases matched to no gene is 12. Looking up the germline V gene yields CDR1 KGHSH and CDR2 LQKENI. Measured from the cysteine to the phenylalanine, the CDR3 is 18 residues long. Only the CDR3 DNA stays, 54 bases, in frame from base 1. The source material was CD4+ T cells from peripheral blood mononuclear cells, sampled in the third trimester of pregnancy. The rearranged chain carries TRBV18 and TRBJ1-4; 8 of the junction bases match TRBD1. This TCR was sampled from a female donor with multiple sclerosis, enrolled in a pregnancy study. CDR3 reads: CASSPPQGATWADEKLFF. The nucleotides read TGTGCCAGCTCACCACCGCAGGGGGCGACTTGGGCCGATGAAAAACTGTTTTTT.